The T cell receptor beta chain under discussion was sequenced for a study of blood T cell repertoires in COVID-19. As for the study in general: Samples came from the United States, Italy and Spain, spanning acute and convalescent COVID-19. The cDNA or gDNA used as material had been derived from T cells, B-cell-depleted T cells, or PBMCs.

CDR3 length: 11 residues. Between the trimmed V and J ends, which lost 8 bases and 3 bases, there was a span of 7 bases. In germline, CDR1 is MNHEY, CDR2 SVGAGI. Per the original data handling: Counts of nucleated cells, estimated from reference gene primer amplification, were obtained. Clones were read by immunoSEQ multiplex PCR, and TCRdb kept only the in-frame ones, dropping some. V, J and clone size reflect that table, while D and trimming were determined from the DNA. This table holds 190,000 or so clones, approximately 86% found once. Sequences were obtained from peripheral blood. The TCR was taken from a woman in her twenties or thirties with active or convalescent COVID-19. This chain connects TRBV6-5 to TRBJ1-1, with no clear D. CDR3 DNA sequence: TGTGCCAGCGCTAGAGACACTGAAGCTTTCTTT. Translating gives CASARDTEAFF.